One and the same sample provided the 20 T cell receptor beta chains below, sequenced in a study of T-cell memory formation after mild COVID-19. TCRdb re-derived calls from the 5' RACE reads in MiXCR, one entry per CDR3 protein. This table holds 390,000 or so distinct CDR3 sequences, approximately 15% found once. The sample comprised PBMCs or a T cell subset sorted from them (not recorded which). The receptors derive from a young man who had mild COVID-19 (a few samples of this study predate the infection). Cell type and time point are not known.

The chain joins TRBV7-9 to TRBJ2-1; D unresolved. With 0 bases removed from V and 6 bases from J, the gap between germline ends came to 9 bases. Germline assignment: CDR1 SEHNR and CDR2 FQNEAQ (reference sequence). This CDR3 is built from 14 residues. This chain's CDR3 is CASSLAGLSNEQFF. The CDR3 DNA sequence: TGTGCCAGCAGCTTAGCAGGTCTCTCCAATGAGCAGTTCTTC.

The chain links TRBV14 to TRBJ1-3; D unclear. This CDR3 is built from 18 residues. V was clipped by 5 bases and J by 0 bases, with 20 bases between them. From germline, CDR1 is SGHDN and CDR2 FVKESK. This chain's CDR3 is CASSYKTPKYHSGNTIYF. DNA for the CDR3: TGTGCCAGCAGCTATAAGACGCCGAAGTACCACTCTGGAAACACCATATATTTT.

This clonotype is a singleton in its sample. The CDR3 DNA reads as TGTGCCAGCAGGAGTCTAGAAGATACGCAGTATTTT. Translating gives CASRSLEDTQYF. The chain is built from TRBV28 and TRBJ2-3; no clear D gene. Trimming stripped 6 bases from V and 5 bases from J, with 9 bases between. Per germline, CDR1 MDHEN and CDR2 SYDVKM. The CDR3 consists of 12 residues.

This clonotype has just a few counts. This chain links TRBV29-1 with TRBJ2-5; no definite D call. Trimming shortened V by 2 bases and J by 4 bases, and 14 bases separated the two germline ends. CDR1 is SQVTM and CDR2 is ANQGSEA in the germline V gene. There are 14 residues in the CDR3. Here the CDR3 DNA reads TGCAGCGTTGAATATGGGATCGGCATAGAGACCCAGTACTTC. Protein sequence: CSVEYGIGIETQYF.

V and J are TRBV20-1 and TRBJ2-1; TRBD2 matches 7 bases. The CDR3 spans 15 residues. The germline gives CDR1 DFQATT, CDR2 SNEGSKA (reference sequence). The V and J ends lost 0 bases and 4 bases, in that order; junction bases with no gene match: 6. The CDR3: CSARDSAGTYNEQFF. CDR3 coding DNA: TGCAGTGCTAGAGATTCAGCGGGGACTTACAATGAGCAGTTCTTC.

There are a few counts of this clonotype. This chain uses TRBV27 with TRBJ1-6; TRBD1 matches at 7 bases. V shed 5 bases and J 2 bases; nucleotides not matched to a gene: 21. CDR3 size: 21 residues. Germline V gene lookup returns CDR1 MNHEY and CDR2 SMNVEV (reference sequence). The CDR3 DNA sequence: TGTGCCAGCAGTACCCGGGAGGGGGCACTCTACGACCTCGCCTATAATTCACCCCTCCACTTT. Its translation: CASSTREGALYDLAYNSPLHF.

Only a few counts were recorded for this clonotype. CDR3 nucleotides: TGTGCCAGTAGTATATCCCCTCAGACTGAAGCTTTCTTT. Protein product: CASSISPQTEAFF. The chain combines TRBV19 with TRBJ1-1; unclear D gene. The CDR3 contains 13 residues. Germline CDR1 and CDR2: LNHDA and SQIVND (reference sequence). V lost 2 bases and J 5 bases, leaving 9 bases between the germline ends.

The chain uses TRBV5-6 and TRBJ1-4, with TRBD1 matching over 9 bases. The germline gives CDR1 SGHDT, CDR2 YYEEEE. CDR3 length equals 14 residues. Germline trimming cut 4 bases from V and 7 bases from J; bases unmatched to any gene: 5. For the CDR3, the DNA is TGTGCCAGCAGCCTCCCGGACAGGGGTGAAAAACTGTTTTTT. It specifies CASSLPDRGEKLFF.

This clonotype occurred many times. This rearrangement joins TRBV5-4 to TRBJ2-4; the D call may be TRBD1 or TRBD2 (5 bases each). The CDR3 is 15 residues long. V lost 1 base and J 4 bases, leaving 12 bases between the germline ends. Per the germline V gene, CDR1 is SGHNT and CDR2 is YYREEE (reference sequence). The CDR3 coding sequence is TGTGCCAGCAGCTTGAGAGGGGATGGGAAAAACATTCAGTACTTC. Translating gives CASSLRGDGKNIQYF.

The genes are TRBV6-2 or TRBV6-3 and TRBJ2-7; D possibly corresponds to TRBD1 (5 bases). V lost 6 bases to trimming and J lost 11 bases, with 23 bases between them. Germline V gene lookup returns CDR1 MNHEY and CDR2 SVGEGT. The length of the CDR3 is 14 residues. CDR3 sequence: CASSPTAAGPREYV. CDR3 nucleotide sequence: TGTGCCAGCAGCCCGACAGCCGCCGGTCCCCGGGAGTACGTC.

CDR3 DNA: TGTGCCATCAGTCCCCCCGGGAGCTATGGCTACACCTTC. Its protein is CAISPPGSYGYTF. The rearrangement links TRBV10-3 to TRBJ1-2; D is uncertain. With 5 bases removed from V and 4 bases from J, the gap between germline ends came to 11 bases. Germline-derived CDR1 and CDR2 are ENHRY and SYGVKD. The CDR3 loop spans 13 amino acids.

This rearrangement joins TRBV4-3 to TRBJ1-2; 9 nucleotides align to TRBD1. This CDR3 has 15 amino acids. J gave up 7 bases and V 4 bases, and 10 bases lay outside the gene matches. The germline V gene has CDR1 LGHNA and CDR2 YSLEER. The CDR3 spells CASSPEGDRVGGYTF. In DNA form, the CDR3 reads TGCGCCAGCAGCCCCGAGGGGGACAGGGTCGGTGGCTACACCTTC.

In regard to this clonotype: A junction boundary mismatches the germline segment, possibly from a read error. The V gene is TRBV6-6, the J gene TRBJ2-7; D is possibly TRBD1 or TRBD2 (6 bases each). This CDR3 contains 12 residues. Germline loops: CDR1 MNHNY, CDR2 SVGAGI (reference sequence). CDR3 sequence: CATSTPTAGQCF. DNA for the CDR3: TGTGCCACATCAACCCCAACGGCGGGACAATGCTTC.

This clonotype was observed once. This chain uses TRBV6-5 with TRBJ2-4; no clear D. The CDR3 contains 13 residues. Between the trimmed V and J ends, which lost 6 bases and 0 bases, there was a span of 6 bases. Germline-derived CDR1 and CDR2 are MNHEY and SVGAGI. CDR3 loop: CASRELAKNIQYF. CDR3 nucleotides: TGTGCCAGCAGAGAGTTAGCCAAAAACATTCAGTACTTC.

This chain links TRBV6-5 with TRBJ2-7, with unresolved D. Trimming cost V 0 bases and J 4 bases, with 7 bases left between them. CDR3 size: 13 residues. Germline V gives CDR1 MNHEY, CDR2 SVGAGI. The CDR3 bases are TGTGCCAGCAGTTACTCTTTGGGATACGAGCAGTACTTC. Amino acid sequence: CASSYSLGYEQYF.

V and J are TRBV15 and TRBJ2-1; 9 nucleotides match TRBD2. Germline CDR1 and CDR2: LNHNV and YYDKDF (reference sequence). The CDR3 sequence is 17 residues long. Trimming cost V 5 bases and J 5 bases; bases outside gene matches: 13. For the CDR3, the DNA is TGTGCCACCAGCCCTCCCTTAAGGACTAGCGTCGACAATGAGCAGTTCTTC. Translated: CATSPPLRTSVDNEQFF.

This rearrangement joins TRBV5-1 to TRBJ1-6; D unclear. Trimming removed 3 bases from V and 9 bases from J, with 13 bases in between. The CDR3 is made up of 14 amino acids. Germline CDR1 is SGHRS and CDR2 is YFSETQ. The CDR3, as DNA: TGCGCCAGCAGCTGGGGAGATAGCGGTTCACCCCTCCACTTT. It translates to CASSWGDSGSPLHF.

This clonotype was found a few times. The rearrangement joins TRBV20-1 to TRBJ1-1, with D unclear. V lost 1 base and J 3 bases, leaving 3 bases between the germline ends. This CDR3 region has 11 residues. CDR1 and CDR2 (germline): DFQATT, SNEGSKA (reference sequence). This chain's CDR3 is CSARADTEAFF. DNA of the CDR3: TGCAGTGCTAGAGCAGACACTGAAGCTTTCTTT.

This clonotype was seen only a few times. The chain uses TRBV15 and TRBJ1-1; D remains unclear. Germline V CDR1 and CDR2: LNHNV, YYDKDF (reference sequence). V gave up 5 bases and J gave up 0 bases, with 10 bases separating them. The CDR3 is made up of 14 amino acids. The CDR3 sequence: CATSLSRVNTEAFF. The CDR3 bases are TGTGCCACCAGCCTTTCAAGAGTGAACACTGAAGCTTTCTTT.

In this sample, this clonotype turned up a few times. The chain employs TRBV2 and TRBJ1-1, with D possibly TRBD1 on 5 matching bases. CDR1 is SNHLY and CDR2 is FYNNEI in the germline V gene. V dropped 1 base and J dropped 11 bases, with 11 bases sitting between them. The length of the CDR3 is 12 residues. The CDR3 sequence is CASSEEGTSAFF. The CDR3 region has the DNA TGTGCCAGCAGTGAAGAGGGGACTTCGGCTTTCTTT. Filled out from reference TRBV2 and TRBJ1-1, the complete variable domain reads EPEVTQTPSHQVTQMGQEVILRCVPISNHLYFYWYRQILGQKVEFLVSFYNNEISEKSEIFDDQFSVERPDGSNFTLKIRSTKLEDSAMYFCASSEEGTSAFFGQGTRLTVV.